This TCR beta chain was sequenced in a study of blood T cell repertoires in COVID-19. Study details: Both acute and convalescent COVID-19 samples were obtained from the United States, Italy and Spain.

As handled by the study authors: By means of reference gene primer amplification, nucleated cell counts were estimated. Profiled with immunoSEQ multiplex PCR; TCRdb holds only in-frame clones, not every one. D and trimming come from the DNA, and the V and J calls and clone size come from that table. The sample yields more than 150,000 clones, roughly four fifths seen once. J was trimmed by 1 base and V by 3 bases; bases with no gene match: 3. The V gene's germline CDR1 is LNHDA and CDR2 SQIVND (reference sequence). This CDR3 contains 14 residues. The sequencing sample was made of peripheral blood. The V gene is TRBV19, the J gene TRBJ2-7; 7 bases align to TRBD1. This sequence was found in a man aged 50 to 59 who had recovered from COVID-19. The CDR3 region is CASSIRTGSYEQYF. The CDR3 DNA reads as TGTGCCAGTAGTATCCGGACAGGATCCTACGAGCAGTACTTC.